The next 15 T cell receptor beta chains were all read from a single sample in a study of human T cells and chemical hapten exposure. The sample's time point: patch test 3, about 24 weeks after DPC sensitization. Treatment here: therapeutic diphenylcyclopropenone sensitization with weekly scalp DPC. Each CDR3 protein gets one entry after TCRdb re-called the RACE reads with MiXCR. The sample yields about 76,000 distinct CDR3 sequences, 13% seen once. Sequencing used whole blood, obtained in connection with sensitization to the hapten diphenylcyclopropenone (DPC). Every receptor here comes from a woman aged 45-60 years with alopecia areata. Some clones in this sample may be carry-over from other donors' samples.

This clonotype has more than one count but fewer than ten. J is TRBJ2-7 and V is TRBV12-3 or TRBV12-4; 9 bases are a match to TRBD1. V dropped 6 bases and J dropped 3; count of bases not matched to a gene: 9. CDR3 length equals 15 residues. CDR3 sequence: CASSPDRGVFYEQYF. The DNA for the CDR3 is TGTGCCAGCAGCCCGGACAGGGGAGTGTTCTACGAGCAGTACTTC.

This rearrangement joins TRBV20-1 to TRBJ1-2; no firm D call. Trimming cost V 5 bases and J 4 bases, with 11 bases left between them. From germline, CDR1 is DFQATT and CDR2 SNEGSKA (reference sequence). The CDR3 is 12 residues long. Here the CDR3 DNA reads TGCAGTGCTTTCCAGCCGTCCTATGGCTACACCTTC. It specifies CSAFQPSYGYTF.

This clonotype has a count of ten or more. The CDR3 loop is CASSDDAKNTEAFF. Here the CDR3 DNA reads TGTGCCAGCAGTGACGACGCCAAAAACACTGAAGCTTTCTTT. The gene calls are TRBV6-5 and TRBJ1-1; D is ambiguous. Between the trimmed V and J ends, which lost 5 bases and 2 bases, there was a span of 12 bases. Per the germline V gene, CDR1 is MNHEY and CDR2 is SVGAGI. The CDR3 is made up of 14 amino acids.

The sample holds many counts of this clonotype. J is TRBJ2-7 and V is TRBV12-3 or TRBV12-4; no reliable D call. There are 11 residues in the CDR3. V was clipped by 4 bases and J by 3 bases, with 4 bases between them. The CDR3 nucleotides read TGTGCCAGCAGTTCGCACTACGAGCAGTACTTC. Protein: CASSSHYEQYF.

The V gene is TRBV4-1, the J gene TRBJ2-1; either TRBD1 or TRBD2 may supply D (5 bases each). The CDR3 runs to 15 residues. With 1 base removed from V and 4 bases from J, the gap between germline ends came to 11 bases. Germline V gives CDR1 MGHRA, CDR2 YSYEKL. DNA for the CDR3: TGCGCCAGCAGCCAAGGAGGGGTCGGGTACAATGAGCAGTTCTTC. It specifies CASSQGGVGYNEQFF.

This clonotype came up a few times. The chain recombines TRBV5-1 with TRBJ2-2; D uncertain. V shed 3 bases and J shed 1 base, with 7 bases lying between them. The CDR3 is 14 amino acids. Germline-derived CDR1 and CDR2 are SGHRS and YFSETQ. The CDR3 here is CASSYYMNTGELFF. CDR3 in DNA: TGCGCCAGCAGCTACTACATGAACACCGGGGAGCTGTTTTTT.

The V call is TRBV19, the J call TRBJ2-1, with D possibly matching TRBD2 (6 bases). The CDR3 spans 16 residues. V gave up 4 bases and J gave up 8 bases, with 21 bases separating them. Germline V lookup: CDR1 LNHDA, CDR2 SQIVND (reference sequence). The DNA of the CDR3 is TGTGCCAGTAGTACCACCCACAGCGGGTTATTACATGAGCAGTTCTTC. Translation: CASSTTHSGLLHEQFF.

This clonotype was found a few times. The gene calls are TRBV4-1 and TRBJ2-1; 9 bases align to TRBD1. Germline CDR1 and CDR2: MGHRA and YSYEKL. There are 17 residues in the CDR3. V lost 5 bases to trimming and J lost 7 bases; unmatched junction nucleotides: 15. The CDR3 region is CASSLNSGTGRGNEQFF. Here the CDR3 DNA reads TGCGCCAGCAGCTTAAATTCAGGGACAGGGAGGGGGAATGAGCAGTTCTTC.

This clonotype was observed a few times. The V gene is TRBV20-1, the J gene TRBJ1-4; 9 bases are shared with TRBD1. Germline V gene data show CDR1 as DFQATT and CDR2 as SNEGSKA (reference sequence). The CDR3 runs to 13 residues. CDR3 sequence (DNA): TGCAGCCTTTTAGGGGGACAGGGTCGAAAACTGTTTTTT. Protein sequence: CSLLGGQGRKLFF.

This clonotype was picked up a small number of times. J is TRBJ1-3 and V is TRBV11-2; maybe TRBD1 (6 bases). Germline CDR1 SGHAT, CDR2 FQNNGV. The CDR3 totals 17 residues. The V end lost 1 base, the J end lost 0 bases, and 13 bases lay between the germline ends. DNA of the CDR3: TGTGCCAGCAGCTTAGTGGGGGCCTCACACTCTGGAAACACCATATATTTT. This translates into CASSLVGASHSGNTIYF.

There are many counts of this clonotype. The J gene is TRBJ1-2, the V gene TRBV20-1; D uncertain. CDR3 length: 13 amino acids. CDR1 is DFQATT, CDR2 SNEGSKA, per germline (reference sequence). The V and J ends lost 1 base and 2 bases respectively, with 8 bases between them. CDR3 DNA: TGCAGTGCTAGAGTCGATGGAAACTATGGCTACACCTTC. Protein: CSARVDGNYGYTF.

This clonotype was counted only a few times. A read error may produce the germline difference seen at one junction end. The chain uses TRBV29-1 and TRBJ1-2; 7 positions match TRBD1. The CDR3 extends over 14 amino acids. Germline V gives CDR1 SQVTM, CDR2 ANQGSEA. This CDR3 reads CSAEAQGVGYGYTF. The CDR3 region has the DNA TGCAGCGCTGAAGCCCAGGGGGTCGGCTATGGCTACACCTTC. The full variable domain, rest sourced from reference TRBV29-1 and TRBJ1-2, is SAVISQKPSRDICQRGTSLTIQCQVDSQVTMMFWYRQQPGQSLTLIATANQGSEATYESGFVIDKFPISRPNLTFSTLTVSNMSPEDSSIYLCSAEAQGVGYGYTFGSGTRLTVV.

This clonotype was observed at least ten times. V gene TRBV2 combines with J gene TRBJ1-1; TRBD1 might be the D (5 bases). The germline gives CDR1 SNHLY, CDR2 FYNNEI. The CDR3 runs 13 residues. The V and J ends lost 3 bases and 10 bases respectively, with 15 bases between them. CDR3 amino acids: CASSDRDYPAAFF. CDR3 bases: TGTGCCAGCAGTGATCGGGACTACCCCGCAGCTTTCTTT.

This clonotype was seen a few times. V is TRBV13 and J is TRBJ2-3, with D tentatively TRBD2 (6 bases). CDR1 and CDR2 from the germline V gene are PRHDT and FYEKMQ (reference sequence). V was trimmed by 5 bases and J by 0 bases, leaving 15 bases between them. The CDR3 runs 16 residues. The CDR3 DNA is TGTGCCAGCAGCACCAGGAGGGCCACTAGCACAGATACGCAGTATTTT. This encodes CASSTRRATSTDTQYF.

The V call is TRBV12-3 or TRBV12-4, the J call TRBJ2-1; D unresolved. Trimming took 1 base from V and 8 from J, leaving 9 bases between them. CDR3 size: 13 residues. The CDR3 sequence: CASSLVASDEQFF. The DNA of the CDR3 is TGTGCCAGCAGTTTAGTGGCCTCGGATGAGCAGTTCTTC.